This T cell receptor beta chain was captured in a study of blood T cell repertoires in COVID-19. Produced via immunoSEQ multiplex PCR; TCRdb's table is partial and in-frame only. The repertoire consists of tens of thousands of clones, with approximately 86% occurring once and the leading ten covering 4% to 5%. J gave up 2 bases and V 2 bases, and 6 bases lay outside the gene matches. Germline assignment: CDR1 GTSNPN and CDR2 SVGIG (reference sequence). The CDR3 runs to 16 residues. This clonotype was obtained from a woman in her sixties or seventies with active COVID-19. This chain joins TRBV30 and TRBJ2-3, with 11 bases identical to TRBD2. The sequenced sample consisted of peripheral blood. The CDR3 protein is CAWSPTSGGLTDTQYF. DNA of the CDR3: TGTGCCTGGAGTCCTACTAGCGGGGGACTCACAGATACGCAGTATTTT. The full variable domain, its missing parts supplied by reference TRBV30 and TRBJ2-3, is SQTIHQWPATLVQPVGSPLSLECTVEGTSNPNLYWYRQAAGRGLQLLFYSVGIGQISSEVPQNLSASRPQDRQFILSSKKLLLSDSGFYLCAWSPTSGGLTDTQYFGPGTRLTVL.